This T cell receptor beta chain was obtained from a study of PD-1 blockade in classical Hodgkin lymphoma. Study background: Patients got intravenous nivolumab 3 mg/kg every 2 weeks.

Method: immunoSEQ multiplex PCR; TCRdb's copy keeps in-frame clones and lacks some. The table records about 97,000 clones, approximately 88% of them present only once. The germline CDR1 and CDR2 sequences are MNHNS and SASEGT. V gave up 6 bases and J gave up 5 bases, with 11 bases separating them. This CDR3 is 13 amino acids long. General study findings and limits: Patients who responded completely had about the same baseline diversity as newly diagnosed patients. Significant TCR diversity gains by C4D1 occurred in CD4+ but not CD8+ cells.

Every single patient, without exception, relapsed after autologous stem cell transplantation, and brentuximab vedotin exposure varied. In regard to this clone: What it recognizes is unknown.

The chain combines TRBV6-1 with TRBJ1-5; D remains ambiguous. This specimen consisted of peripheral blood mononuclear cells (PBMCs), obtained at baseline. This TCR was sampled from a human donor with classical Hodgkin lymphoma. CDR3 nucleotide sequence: TGTGCCAGCAGGACAAACTCGGATCAGCCCCAGCATTTT. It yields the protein CASRTNSDQPQHF.